The 13 T cell receptor beta chains below all came from one sample that was sequenced in a study of blood T cell repertoires in COVID-19. Generated by immunoSEQ multiplex PCR, the TCRdb table keeps only in-frame clones and is missing some. Among about 58,000 clones, 70% to 90% were seen once, and the ten largest hold around 4.5%. Sequencing used peripheral blood. The receptors were sampled from a man aged 35 to 55 with active COVID-19.

The rearrangement links TRBV10-3 to TRBJ2-3; D uncertain. Trimming removed 8 bases at V and 0 bases at J, with 15 bases between. This CDR3 region has 15 residues. Germline V gene sequence: CDR1 ENHRY, CDR2 SYGVKD. The CDR3 DNA reads TGTGCCATCGCTTCCCAGTTACCTAGCACAGATACGCAGTATTTT. Translation gives CAIASQLPSTDTQYF.

This sequence joins TRBV11-2 and TRBJ2-2; 7 nucleotides align to TRBD2. Trimming removed 2 bases from V and 6 bases from J; junction bases left unmatched: 3. The CDR3 loop spans 14 amino acids. In germline, CDR1 is SGHAT, CDR2 FQNNGV. The CDR3 region has the DNA TGTGCCAGCAGCTTAACTAGCGCTTCCGGGGAGCTGTTTTTT. Translation: CASSLTSASGELFF.

The V and J genes are TRBV28 and TRBJ1-2; D gene unclear. This CDR3 comprises 13 residues. Trimming shortened V by 5 bases and J by 6 bases, and 13 bases separated the two germline ends. In germline, CDR1 is MDHEN, CDR2 SYDVKM. This CDR3 reads CASSPGLEDGYTF. The CDR3 DNA follows: TGTGCCAGCAGTCCCGGGTTAGAGGATGGCTACACCTTC.

The V and J genes are TRBV10-1 and TRBJ2-3, with TRBD1 as a possible D gene (5 bases). Germline V gives CDR1 WNHNN, CDR2 SYGVQD (reference sequence). V lost 5 bases, J lost 2 bases, and 20 bases lay in between. This CDR3 comprises 17 residues. This CDR3 is CASSTTGSWANTDTQYF. The DNA of the CDR3 is TGCGCCAGCAGTACTACAGGTTCCTGGGCGAACACAGATACGCAGTATTTT.

V is TRBV18 and J is TRBJ2-3, with TRBD1 identical over 9 bases. Per germline, CDR1 KGHSH and CDR2 LQKENI. The ends lost 6 bases at V and 0 bases at J; junction bases unmatched: 4. This CDR3 is built from 15 residues. CDR3 amino acids: CASSPTGGSTDTQYF. Written as DNA, the CDR3 is TGTGCCAGCTCTCCGACAGGGGGAAGCACAGATACGCAGTATTTT.

This sequence joins TRBV5-8 and TRBJ2-1; TRBD2 agrees at 7 bases. Germline trimming cut 3 bases from V and 5 bases from J; bases unmatched to any gene: 11. CDR3 length: 16 amino acids. CDR1 is SGHTS and CDR2 is YDEGEE in the germline V gene. CDR3 sequence reads: CASSCTHSGCHNEQFF. The CDR3 DNA is TGTGCCAGCAGCTGCACTCATAGCGGGTGCCACAATGAGCAGTTCTTC.

J is TRBJ2-2 and V is TRBV5-1; 8 bases are shared with TRBD2. The germline gives CDR1 SGHRS, CDR2 YFSETQ. The CDR3 consists of 16 residues. After removal of 2 bases from V and 2 bases from J, the junction contained 5 bases not matched to a gene. The CDR3 region is CASSFSLAGNTGELFF. As DNA, the CDR3 is TGCGCCAGCAGCTTCTCGCTAGCGGGCAACACCGGGGAGCTGTTTTTT.

DNA of the CDR3: TGTGCCAGCAGTCCAGGGGCGAGGAACTATGGCTACACCTTC. It yields the protein CASSPGARNYGYTF. J is TRBJ1-2 and V is TRBV6-5; TRBD1 is a possible D gene (6 bases). The ends were cut back, 5 bases at V and 2 bases at J, with 12 bases in the middle. CDR1 is MNHEY, CDR2 SVGAGI, per germline. This CDR3 spans 14 amino acids.

V gene TRBV5-1 combines with J gene TRBJ2-7, with D perhaps TRBD1 (7 bases). The V gene lost 3 bases and the J gene lost 3 bases, with 16 bases spanning the gap. Germline V gene lookup returns CDR1 SGHRS and CDR2 YFSETQ. The CDR3 totals 15 residues. CDR3 region: CASSYGQDGGYEQYF. The CDR3 region has the DNA TGCGCCAGCAGCTACGGACAGGACGGGGGCTACGAGCAGTACTTC.

The sample holds a few counts of this clone. V and J are TRBV11-3 and TRBJ2-7; 7 positions match TRBD2. The V segment lost 5 bases and the J segment 4 bases; nucleotides outside the gene matches: 2. Germline V gene sequence: CDR1 SGHNT, CDR2 YENEEA. The CDR3 is 12 amino acids. The CDR3 protein is CASSLSGYEQYF. Written as DNA, the CDR3 is TGTGCCAGCAGCCTTAGCGGGTACGAGCAGTACTTC.

This clone was detected once. The V and J genes are TRBV19 and TRBJ1-1, with 7 bases aligning to TRBD1. Germline V CDR1 and CDR2: LNHDA, SQIVND (reference sequence). The CDR3 runs to 14 residues. The trim removed 5 bases at V and 4 bases at J, leaving 7 bases unmatched. The CDR3 coding sequence is TGTGCCAGTAGTGTTGACAGGGAGATCACTGAAGCTTTCTTT. It is translated as CASSVDREITEAFF.

V and J are TRBV3-1 (or the pseudogene TRBV3-2) and TRBJ2-5, with TRBD1 matching over 10 bases. Germline CDR1 LGHDT, CDR2 YNNKEL (reference sequence). The CDR3 consists of 16 residues. Trimming at V came to 4 bases and at J to 5 bases, leaving 10 bases not matched to a gene. The CDR3 DNA sequence: TGTGCCAGCAGCCCCCTGACAGGGGGCCACGGGGAGACCCAGTACTTC. Residues: CASSPLTGGHGETQYF.

V usage is TRBV6-1 and J usage is TRBJ1-3; TRBD1 matches at 9 bases. Germline V CDR1 and CDR2: MNHNS, SASEGT. V shed 0 bases, J shed 8 bases, and the junction held 2 bases outside the gene matches. The CDR3 totals 14 residues. CDR3: CASSEATGGHTIYF. The CDR3 DNA reads as TGTGCCAGCAGTGAAGCGACAGGGGGGCACACCATATATTTT.